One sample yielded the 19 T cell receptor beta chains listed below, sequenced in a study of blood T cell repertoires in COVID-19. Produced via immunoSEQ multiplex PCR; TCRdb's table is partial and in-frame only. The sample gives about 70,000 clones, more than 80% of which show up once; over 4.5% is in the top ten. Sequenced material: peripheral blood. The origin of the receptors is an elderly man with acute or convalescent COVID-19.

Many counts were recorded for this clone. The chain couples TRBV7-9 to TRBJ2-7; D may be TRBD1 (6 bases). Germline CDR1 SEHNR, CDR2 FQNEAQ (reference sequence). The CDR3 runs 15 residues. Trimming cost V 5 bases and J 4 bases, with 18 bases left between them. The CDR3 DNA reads TGTGCCAGCAGCCCCCTGTGGACAGTCGAGTACGAGCAGTACTTC. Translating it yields CASSPLWTVEYEQYF.

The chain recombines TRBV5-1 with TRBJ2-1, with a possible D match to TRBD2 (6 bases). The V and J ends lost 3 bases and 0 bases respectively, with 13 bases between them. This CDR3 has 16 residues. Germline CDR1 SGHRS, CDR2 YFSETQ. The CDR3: CASSYDLTSSYNEQFF. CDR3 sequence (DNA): TGCGCCAGCAGCTATGACCTGACTAGCTCCTACAATGAGCAGTTCTTC.

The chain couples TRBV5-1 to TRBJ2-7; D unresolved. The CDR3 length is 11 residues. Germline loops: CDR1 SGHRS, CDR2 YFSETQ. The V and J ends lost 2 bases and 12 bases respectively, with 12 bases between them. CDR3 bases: TGCGCCAGCAGCTTTGACACCCAACGGTACTTC. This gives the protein CASSFDTQRYF.

The CDR3 DNA is TGTGCCAGCACCCTGGGAGCAACTAATGAAAAACTGTTTTTT. Encoded protein: CASTLGATNEKLFF. The rearrangement links TRBV2 to TRBJ1-4; D remains unclear. With 7 bases removed from V and 0 bases from J, the gap between germline ends came to 9 bases. Germline CDR1 SNHLY, CDR2 FYNNEI. This CDR3 spans 14 amino acids.

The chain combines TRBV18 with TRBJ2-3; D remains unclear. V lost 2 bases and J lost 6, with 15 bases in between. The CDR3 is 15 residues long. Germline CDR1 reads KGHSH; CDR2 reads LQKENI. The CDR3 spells CASSPSDGLTDTQYF. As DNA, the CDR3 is TGTGCCAGCTCACCATCAGATGGCCTCACCGATACGCAGTATTTT.

The CDR3 DNA reads TGTGCCAGCAGCTCCCCGGGACTTCAGAACACTGAAGCTTTCTTT. Its protein product is CASSSPGLQNTEAFF. The rearrangement joins TRBV7-8 to TRBJ1-1; a possible D gene is TRBD1 (5 bases). The CDR3 is 15 amino acids. CDR1 and CDR2 (germline): SGHVS, FQNEAQ. V lost 4 bases, J lost 1 base, and 13 bases lay in between.

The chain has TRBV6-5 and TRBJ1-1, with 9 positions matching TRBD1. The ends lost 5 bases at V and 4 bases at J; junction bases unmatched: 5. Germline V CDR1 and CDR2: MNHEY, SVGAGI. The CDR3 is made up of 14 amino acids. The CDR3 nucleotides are TGTGCCAGCAGTCCGACAGGGGGAGGCACTGAAGCTTTCTTT. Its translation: CASSPTGGGTEAFF.

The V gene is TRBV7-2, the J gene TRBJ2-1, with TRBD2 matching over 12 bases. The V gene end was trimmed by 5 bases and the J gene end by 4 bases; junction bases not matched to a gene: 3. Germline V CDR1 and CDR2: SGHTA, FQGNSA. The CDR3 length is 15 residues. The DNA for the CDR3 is TGTGCCAGCAGCCCGCTAGCGGGGGGGTACAATGAGCAGTTCTTC. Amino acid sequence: CASSPLAGGYNEQFF. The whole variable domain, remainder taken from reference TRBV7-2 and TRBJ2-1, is GAGVSQSPSNKVTEKGKDVELRCDPISGHTALYWYRQSLGQGLEFLIYFQGNSAPDKSGLPSDRFSAERTGGSVSTLTIQRTQQEDSAVYLCASSPLAGGYNEQFFGPGTRLTVL.

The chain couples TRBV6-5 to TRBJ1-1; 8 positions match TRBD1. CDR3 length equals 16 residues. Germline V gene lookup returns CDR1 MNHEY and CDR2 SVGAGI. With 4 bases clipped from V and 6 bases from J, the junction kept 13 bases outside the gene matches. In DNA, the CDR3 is TGTGCCAGCAGTTTGGGGTCACAGGGGGACGGGGCTGAAGCTTTCTTT. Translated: CASSLGSQGDGAEAFF.

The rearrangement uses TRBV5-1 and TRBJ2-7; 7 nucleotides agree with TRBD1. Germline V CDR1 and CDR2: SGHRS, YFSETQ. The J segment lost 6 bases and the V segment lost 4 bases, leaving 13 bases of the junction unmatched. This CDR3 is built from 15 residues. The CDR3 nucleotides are TGCGCCAGCAGCGAACCGGGGACAGTGTCAGGCGAGCAGTACTTC. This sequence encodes CASSEPGTVSGEQYF. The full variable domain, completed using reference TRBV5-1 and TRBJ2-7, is KAGVTQTPRYLIKTRGQQVTLSCSPISGHRSVSWYQQTPGQGLQFLFEYFSETQRNKGNFPGRFSGRQFSNSRSEMNVSTLELGDSALYLCASSEPGTVSGEQYFGPGTRLTVT.

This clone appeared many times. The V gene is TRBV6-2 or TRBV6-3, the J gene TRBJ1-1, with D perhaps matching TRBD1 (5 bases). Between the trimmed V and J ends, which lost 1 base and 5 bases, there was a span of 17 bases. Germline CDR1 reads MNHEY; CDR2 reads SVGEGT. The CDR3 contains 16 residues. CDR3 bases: TGTGCCAGCAGTTACTGGTTCGTAGGGGTAAGGACTGAAGCTTTCTTT. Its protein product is CASSYWFVGVRTEAFF.

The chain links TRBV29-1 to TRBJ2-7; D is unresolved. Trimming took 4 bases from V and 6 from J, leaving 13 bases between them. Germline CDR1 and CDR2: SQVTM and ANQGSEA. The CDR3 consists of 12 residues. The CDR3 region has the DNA TGCAGCGTTGTTTTTGAACAGAGCGAGCAGTACTTC. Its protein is CSVVFEQSEQYF.

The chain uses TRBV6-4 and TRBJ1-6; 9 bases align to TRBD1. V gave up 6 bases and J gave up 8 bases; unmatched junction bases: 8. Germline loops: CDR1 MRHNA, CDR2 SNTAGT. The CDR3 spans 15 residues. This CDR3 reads CASSPRDRVDSPLHF. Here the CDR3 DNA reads TGTGCCAGCAGCCCCCGGGACAGGGTGGATTCACCCCTCCACTTT.

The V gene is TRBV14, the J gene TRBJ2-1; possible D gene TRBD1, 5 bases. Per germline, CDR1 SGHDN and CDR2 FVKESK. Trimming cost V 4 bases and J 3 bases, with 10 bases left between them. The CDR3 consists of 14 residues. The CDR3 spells CASSPLGHYNEQFF. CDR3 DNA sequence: TGTGCCAGCAGCCCCCTGGGGCACTACAATGAGCAGTTCTTC.

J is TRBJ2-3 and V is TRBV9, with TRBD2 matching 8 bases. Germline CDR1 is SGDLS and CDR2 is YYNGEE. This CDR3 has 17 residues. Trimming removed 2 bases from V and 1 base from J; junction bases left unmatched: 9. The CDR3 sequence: CASSVAAGVSRTDTQYF. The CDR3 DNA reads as TGTGCCAGCAGCGTCGCAGCGGGGGTTTCTCGCACAGATACGCAGTATTTT.

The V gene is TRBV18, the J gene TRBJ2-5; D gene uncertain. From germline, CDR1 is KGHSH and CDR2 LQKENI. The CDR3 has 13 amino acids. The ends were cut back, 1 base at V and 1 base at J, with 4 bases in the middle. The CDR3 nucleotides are TGTGCCAGCTCACCACGCAGCCAAGAGACCCAGTACTTC. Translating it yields CASSPRSQETQYF.

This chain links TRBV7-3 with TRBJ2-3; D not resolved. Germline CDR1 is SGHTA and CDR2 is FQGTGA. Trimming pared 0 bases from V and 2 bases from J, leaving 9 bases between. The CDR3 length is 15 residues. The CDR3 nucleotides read TGTGCCAGCAGCTTAACTAGCCGAAACACAGATACGCAGTATTTT. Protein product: CASSLTSRNTDTQYF. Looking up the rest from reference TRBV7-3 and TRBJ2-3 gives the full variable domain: GAGVSQTPSNKVTEKGKYVELRCDPISGHTALYWYRQSLGQGPEFLIYFQGTGAADDSGLPNDRFFAVRPEGSVSTLKIQRTERGDSAVYLCASSLTSRNTDTQYFGPGTRLTVL.

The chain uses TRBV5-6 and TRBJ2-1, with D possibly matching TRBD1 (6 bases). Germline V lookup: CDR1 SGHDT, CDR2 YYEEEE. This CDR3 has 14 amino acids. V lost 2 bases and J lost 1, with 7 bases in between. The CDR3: CASSFGQSYNEQFF. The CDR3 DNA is TGTGCCAGCAGCTTCGGACAGTCCTACAATGAGCAGTTCTTC.

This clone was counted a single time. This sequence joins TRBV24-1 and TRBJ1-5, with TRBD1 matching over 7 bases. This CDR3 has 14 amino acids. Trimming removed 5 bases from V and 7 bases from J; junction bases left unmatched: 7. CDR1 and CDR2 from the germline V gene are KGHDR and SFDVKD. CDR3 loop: CATSVQGEEQPQHF. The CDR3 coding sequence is TGTGCCACCAGTGTTCAGGGGGAAGAGCAGCCCCAGCATTTT.